The clone carrying this TCR beta chain has a count of ten or more. The record originates from a study of blood T cells in healthy people across ages. CDR1 DFQATT and CDR2 SNEGSKA come from the germline V gene (reference sequence). The CDR3 has 15 amino acids. V lost 1 base and J lost 4; bases outside the gene matches: 6. Next came a second PCR, run for about 7 to 11 cycles, which used a sample-barcoded 5' primer along with a J-beta primer mix. TCRdb recomputed calls from the 5' RACE reads with MiXCR, one row per CDR3 protein. Among roughly 900,000 distinct CDR3 sequences, under 30% were seen once, and the ten largest hold roughly 17%.

This sequence joins TRBV20-1 and TRBJ2-5, with 10 bases identical to TRBD1. The material sequenced was blood. This TCR derives from a woman aged 80 or over in good health. The CDR3 bases are TGCAGTGCTAGAGGACAGGGGGCTCTACGAGAGACCCAGTACTTC. This codes for CSARGQGALRETQYF.